The clone carrying this TCR beta chain was seen only a few times. The data were taken from a study of blood T cell repertoires in COVID-19. Study information: COVID-19 samples, acute and convalescent, were from the United States, Italy and Spain. T cells, B-cell-depleted T cells, or PBMCs supplied cDNA or gDNA.

Methods used by the authors: Using reference gene primer amplification, nucleated cell counts were estimated. Here immunoSEQ multiplex PCR was the method, and the copy in TCRdb shows in-frame clones only, minus some. The V and J calls and the clone size are those of that table, but D and trimming were determined from the DNA. The sample has under 200,000 clones; around 83% are singletons. The CDR3 runs 14 residues. From germline, CDR1 is LGHDT and CDR2 YNNKEL (reference sequence). V dropped 9 bases and J dropped 7 bases, with 16 bases sitting between them. The origin of this receptor is a human donor in a cohort sampled during active COVID-19. The chain is built from TRBV3-1 (or the pseudogene TRBV3-2) and TRBJ1-6, with D maybe TRBD1 (5 bases). Sequencing used peripheral blood. The CDR3 loop is CASFGGAWNSPLHF. The DNA for the CDR3 is TGTGCCAGTTTCGGCGGGGCGTGGAATTCACCCCTCCACTTT.